The present entry profiles one T cell receptor (beta chain) with its context. Its antigen is currently not known. Base-call qualities are not available, and no considerably larger clone is one nucleotide away. The sample originates from a study of cytomegalovirus exposure and HLA in healthy donors (dated by TCRdb to about 2017). In the study overall: An earlier analysis of several hundred of the donors reported 276 Gb of sequence data and 95 million to 120 million unique TCR beta sequences obtained from about 179 million T cells. Roughly 300 gigabases of sequencing data and around 87 million unique TCR sequences were included in an early release covering several hundred HLA-typed donors. The genetic ancestry cluster associated with self-reported Caucasian donors included over 65% of the approximately 410 genotyped donors. The study aimed to test whether signatures of past pathogen exposure could be identified by cataloging public T cell receptors. The T cell repertoires of 550 to 850 subjects were profiled by immunosequencing and related to cytomegalovirus serostatus. Along with the 666-subject first cohort, a separate validation cohort of over a hundred different subjects was used. The study combined high-throughput TCR immunosequencing, statistical association of individual TCRs with disease status, and machine learning to predict cytomegalovirus infection status. To study patterns of TCR occurrence, a later analysis re-analyzed previously published TCR beta repertoires from 500 to 850 donors and added high-resolution HLA genotyping. Rather than drawing on any new phenotypic data, the later analysis identified candidate immune exposures from TCR beta sequences and the way those sequences occurred across donors. An earlier analysis of about 620 of the donors applied high-throughput TCR beta sequencing to assess whether each TCR beta V gene segment acted as functional or pseudogenic. Donor age, sex, ethnicity and CMV serostatus were compiled alongside the repertoire data. Genome-wide SNP genotypes for about three fifths of the roughly 670 donors were used in a later genetic analysis, which treated that subset as a discovery cohort. Every repertoire in the discovery cohort had been generated on one and the same sequencing platform. Class I and class II HLA loci were covered by the typing at four-digit resolution. Typing coverage differed by locus: A, B, C, DRB1 and DQB1 were typed in about 620-640 donors, DQA1 in 522, DPA1 in 606, and DPB1 in about 450. Several DR-DQ haplotypes were treated as single units for association and clustering because of strong linkage in the cohort. Among 300 to 500 genotyped donors of the cohort, an average of around 250,000 unique TCR beta nucleotide sequences was sequenced per donor, of which about 20% were non-productive.

The library relied on the immunoSEQ multiplex PCR assay. For the multiplex PCR, a mixture combining 60 forward primers for TCR Vbeta segments and 13 reverse primers for TCR Jbeta segments was used. Amplification of the CDR3 region of rearranged TCR beta genes was performed with a multiplex PCR assay on genomic DNA. On the Illumina HiSeq System, the amplified TCR beta libraries were sequenced as 87-base-pair reads. The published analysis was carried out like this. A later analysis counted about 82 million unique TCR beta chains across the 550 to 700 repertoires, and 9.5 million to 11 million of these chains were shared by at least two donors. A nearest-neighbor algorithm error-corrected the raw reads and collapsed the reads into unique sequences, merging closely related sequences to remove PCR and sequencing errors. To assign V, D and J gene segments, CDR3 sequences were aligned to IMGT reference sequences. Each retained sequence needed at least a six-nucleotide match to both a V gene segment and a J gene segment. Rearrangements were called productive when the CDR3 lacked stop codons and stayed in frame with V and J; all others were non-productive. CDR3 was defined by IMGT convention, running from the second conserved V-encoded cysteine to the conserved J-encoded phenylalanine. Sequences without an unambiguous match to a single V gene segment were excluded from the earlier analysis of several hundred of the donors. In an earlier analysis of approximately 610 of the donors, V segments were called functional above 56.7% productive rearrangements and were called segregating when the between-donor standard deviation exceeded 5%. A statistical classification framework was developed to diagnose cytomegalovirus status using the catalog of TCR beta chain sequences. V and J gene assignment, in a later analysis, came from comparing TCR nucleotide sequences with IMGT/GENE-DB human TR gene sequences. The TCRdist pipeline was used in a later analysis to assign CDR3 sequences and most-parsimonious VDJ recombination scenarios. In a later analysis, every TCR beta chain was defined by the combination of its CDR3 amino acid sequence and its V-gene family, and reads without a unique V-gene family were dropped. To address suspected cross-contamination and a sequencing artifact, a later analysis removed under 600 highly shared, low-generation-probability nucleotide sequences. For each public chain, a later analysis derived a clonal expansion index from normalized ranks of inferred template counts within each repertoire. A later analysis computed generation probabilities with a VDJ recombination model fitted to out-of-frame rearrangements, and checked the results against IGoR. A later analysis scored TCR-TCR, TCR-HLA and TCR-CMV co-occurrence with hypergeometric tests, applying a repertoire-size bias correction to TCR pairs. To estimate false discovery rates, a later analysis permuted the HLA or CMV assignments 20 times. In a later analysis, co-occurring TCRs were grouped using DBSCAN, and TCRdist sequence similarity was added for clustering within HLA-allele-positive subsets. Repertoires with fewer than 30,000 or more than 120,000 public chains, plus five repertoires with anomalous nucleotide sharing, were excluded from co-occurrence clustering. The source is immuneACCESS, and TCRdb retained only in-frame sequences with V and J called. Part of the clones is not carried over; for the studies checked, unresolved V genes explain less than half of this, and the remainder is unexplained. V and J calls and clone size are copied from that table; D and trimming were computed from the DNA. The sample includes over 150,000 clones, with 80% to 90% observed a single time. The ten largest clones represent 2.4% of the sample.

The germline V gene specifies SGHTA as CDR1 and FQGNSA as CDR2. Unmatched junction bases come to 13, with V trimmed by 4 bases and J by 7 bases. The CDR3 sequence holds 15 residues, the cysteine and phenylalanine included. Only the CDR3 region is kept as DNA, spanning 45 bases read in frame from base 1. In total, 600 or so healthy bone marrow donors made up the cohort. At the time of sampling, all cohort members were nominally healthy, though unrecorded immune exposures were likely present. The donor tested CMV seronegative and was one of the 352 seronegative cohort members. A peripheral blood sample was collected from each donor, and TCR beta sequencing was performed on peripheral blood mononuclear cells. The Qiagen DNeasy Blood Extraction Kit was used to extract genomic DNA from the blood cell samples. Study-wide conclusions, independent of this receptor: At a false discovery rate of 0.05, a later analysis linked around 17,000 TCR beta sequences to specific HLA alleles. In a later analysis, the rate of TCR association differed among HLA loci, with DRB1 alleles having the most associated TCRs and HLA-C alleles having the fewest. Presence/absence analyses assumed roughly uniform sequencing depth across donors, an assumption that may not hold. Linkage disequilibrium might explain the correlated functional status among segregating V segments, but an unknown experimental factor could not be excluded. In the study, approximately 160 TCR beta chains were listed as associated with cytomegalovirus. The classifier was reported to diagnose cytomegalovirus status with high specificity and sensitivity in both the original and validation cohorts. Several of the top co-occurrence clusters appeared to be linked to parvovirus B19, influenza, CMV and Epstein-Barr virus, according to a later analysis. A further reported finding was that TCR beta sequences accurately predicted the HLA-A and HLA-B alleles for most subjects in the first cohort. A cluster of highly shared sequence variants was judged likely to be a technical artifact of the sequencing pipeline. In a later genetic analysis, a missense DCLRE1C variant was associated with V-gene and J-gene trimming of TCR beta chains, and the association was replicated in an independent cohort. Compared with equally common non-associated chains, HLA-associated TCR beta chains in a later analysis were more clonally expanded and had lower generation probabilities. Strong co-occurrence of HLA alleles, especially DR and DQ, made assigning TCR associations to individual alleles difficult. Most CMV-associated TCR beta chains appeared to be HLA-restricted in a later analysis, and the HLA associations seemed to be driven largely by CMV exposure. Some IMGT-functional V segments, including TRBV6-2 and TRBV6-3, could not be distinguished by the 87-base-pair reads and were therefore excluded. Approximately 18 rarely observed V segments, including chromosome 9 orphons, were excluded from the earlier analysis of a few hundred of the donors because counts were too low. In an earlier analysis of 450 to 750 of the donors, most TCR beta V segments appeared in productive rearrangements about 87% or about 30% of the time, broadly matching IMGT annotations. While some public TCRs were present in many individuals, most TCR sequences turned up only very rarely across donors. For the cohort, immune exposure information was limited to CMV serostatus. This cohort had only TCR beta chains sequenced, and the lack of alpha or paired-chain data limited which features could be detected. In vitro tests confirmed that three of the cytomegalovirus-associated TCR beta chains recognize cytomegalovirus antigens. The authors suggested that the approach could potentially be generalized to other disease states and immunological phenotypes. According to a later genetic analysis, donors in an Asian-associated ancestry cluster had fewer N-insertions in productive TCRs than the approximately 690-donor mean. Because some donors lacked HLA typing at each locus, the association tests relied only on the typed subset.

Input material: PBMCs. Here the chain combines TRBV7-2 and TRBJ2-7; 7 central nucleotides agree with TRBD2. The TCR was taken from a male donor in good health and CMV-seronegative. The CDR3 protein sequence reads: CASSSSGGSLGEQYF. The nucleotides read TGTGCCAGCAGCTCCTCGGGAGGAAGTCTGGGGGAGCAGTACTTC.